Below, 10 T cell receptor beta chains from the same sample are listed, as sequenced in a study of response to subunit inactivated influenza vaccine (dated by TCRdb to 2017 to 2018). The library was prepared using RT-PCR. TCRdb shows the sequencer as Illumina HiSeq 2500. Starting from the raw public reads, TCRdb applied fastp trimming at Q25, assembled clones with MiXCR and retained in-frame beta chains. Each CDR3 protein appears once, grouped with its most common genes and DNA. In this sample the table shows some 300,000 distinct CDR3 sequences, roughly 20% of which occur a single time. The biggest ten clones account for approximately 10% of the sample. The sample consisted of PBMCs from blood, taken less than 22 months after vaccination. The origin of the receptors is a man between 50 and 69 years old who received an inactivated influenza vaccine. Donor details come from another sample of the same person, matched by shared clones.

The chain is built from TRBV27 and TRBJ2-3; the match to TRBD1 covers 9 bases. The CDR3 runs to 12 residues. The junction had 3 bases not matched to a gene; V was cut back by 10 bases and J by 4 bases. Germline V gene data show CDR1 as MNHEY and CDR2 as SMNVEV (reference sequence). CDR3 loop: CAKQGAADTQYF. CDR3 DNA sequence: TGTGCCAAACAGGGGGCCGCAGATACGCAGTATTTT.

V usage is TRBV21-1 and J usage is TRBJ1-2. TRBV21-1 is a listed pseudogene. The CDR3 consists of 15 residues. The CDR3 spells CASSKALRFFYGYTF. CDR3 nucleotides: TGTGCCAGCAGCAAAGCGCTCCGATTCTTCTATGGCTACACCTTC.

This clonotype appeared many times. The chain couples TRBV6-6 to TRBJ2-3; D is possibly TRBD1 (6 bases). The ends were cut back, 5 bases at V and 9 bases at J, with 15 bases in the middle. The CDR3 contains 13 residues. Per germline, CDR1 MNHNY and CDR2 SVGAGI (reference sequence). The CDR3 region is CASSHENGGTQYF. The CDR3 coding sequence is TGTGCCAGCAGTCACGAGAATGGGGGCACGCAGTATTTT.

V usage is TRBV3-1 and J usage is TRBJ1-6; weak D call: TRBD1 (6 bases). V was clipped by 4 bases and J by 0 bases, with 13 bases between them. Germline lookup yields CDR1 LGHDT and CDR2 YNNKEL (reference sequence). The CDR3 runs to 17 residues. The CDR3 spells CASSRYQGSSYNSPLHF. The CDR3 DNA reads TGTGCCAGCAGCCGATATCAGGGGAGCTCCTATAATTCACCCCTCCACTTT.

CDR3 bases: TGTGCCAGCAGTGACGTATGGGACAGGGGGTTTCATGGCTACACCTTC. Amino acid sequence: CASSDVWDRGFHGYTF. The chain employs TRBV6-4 and TRBJ1-2; 11 bases fit TRBD1. The CDR3 loop spans 16 amino acids. V lost 2 bases to trimming and J lost 6 bases; unmatched junction nucleotides: 8. In germline, CDR1 is MRHNA, CDR2 SNTAGT.

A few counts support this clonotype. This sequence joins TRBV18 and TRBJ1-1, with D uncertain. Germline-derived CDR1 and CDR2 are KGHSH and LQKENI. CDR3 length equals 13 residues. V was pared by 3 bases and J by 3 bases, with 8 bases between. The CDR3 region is CASSPLVHTEAFF. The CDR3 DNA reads TGTGCCAGCTCACCTCTCGTACACACTGAAGCTTTCTTT.

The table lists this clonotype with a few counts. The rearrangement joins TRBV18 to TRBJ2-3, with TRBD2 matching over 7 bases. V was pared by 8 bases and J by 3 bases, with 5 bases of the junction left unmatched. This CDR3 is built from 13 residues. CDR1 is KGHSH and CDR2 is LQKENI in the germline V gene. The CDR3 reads CASASGNTDTQYF. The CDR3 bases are TGTGCCAGCGCTAGCGGCAATACAGATACGCAGTATTTT.

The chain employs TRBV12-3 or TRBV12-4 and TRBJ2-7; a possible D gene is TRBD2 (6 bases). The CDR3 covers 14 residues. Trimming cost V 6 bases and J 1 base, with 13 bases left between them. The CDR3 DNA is TGTGCCAGCAGAAACCCGGGGGTTTCCTACGAGCAGTACTTC. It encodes CASRNPGVSYEQYF.

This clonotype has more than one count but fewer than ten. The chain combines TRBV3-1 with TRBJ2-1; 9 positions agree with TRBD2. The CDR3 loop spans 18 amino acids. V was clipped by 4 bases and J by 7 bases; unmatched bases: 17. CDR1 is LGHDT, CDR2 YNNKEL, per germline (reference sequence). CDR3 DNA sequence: TGTGCCAGCAGCCCAAAGGAACTAGCGGGTGACCTGGGGAATGAGCAGTTCTTC. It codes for CASSPKELAGDLGNEQFF.

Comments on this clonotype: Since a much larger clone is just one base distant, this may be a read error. The CDR3 region is CASSLAPGANTGALFF. Here the CDR3 DNA reads TGCGCCAGCAGCTTGGCTCCAGGGGCGAATACCGGGGCGCTGTTTTTT. The rearrangement uses TRBV5-1 and TRBJ2-2, with D maybe TRBD1 (6 bases). Germline CDR1 and CDR2: SGHRS and YFSETQ. The length of the CDR3 is 16 residues.